This T cell receptor beta chain is from a study of T cell responses to AZD1222 COVID-19 vaccine. Broader study findings: Two AZD1222 administrations were followed by greater Spike-specific TCR breadth and depth.

Remarks on this clone: Its antigen is not known.

Some clones are missing from TCRdb's copy, which holds only in-frame ones; the method was immunoSEQ multiplex PCR. The sample lists more than 80,000 clones; around 87% were seen once. The CDR3 sequence is 12 residues long. The germline CDR1 and CDR2 sequences are SNHLY and FYNNEI. The ends were cut back, 5 bases at V and 9 bases at J, with 11 bases in the middle. This chain joins TRBV2 and TRBJ1-5; D not resolved. This receptor was taken from an adult who received the AZD1222 COVID-19 vaccine. This sample comprised peripheral blood, obtained 28 days after the second AZD1222 dose. In nucleotides, the CDR3 is TGTGCCAGCAGTTACCCGGGGTCGCCCCAGCATTTT. Translated: CASSYPGSPQHF.